This T cell receptor beta chain was captured by sequencing in a study of identical twins. Whole-study results and caveats: In cord blood, abundant beta clonotypes had fewer insertions; memory showed no trend.

One entry per CDR3 protein, called by TCRdb with MiXCR from the 5' RACE reads. The sample lists about 530,000 distinct CDR3 sequences, approximately 20% seen once, with approximately 0.52% in the top ten. About this clonotype: Antigen specificity is unknown.

Germline V CDR1 and CDR2: DFQATT, SNEGSKA (reference sequence). V was trimmed by 0 bases and J by 2 bases, leaving 5 bases between them. This CDR3 comprises 14 residues. The same data also contributed to another study, on yellow fever vaccine responses in identical twins.

Sequencing used CD4+ T cells sorted from blood. The chain has TRBV20-1 and TRBJ2-6; tentative D call: TRBD1 (5 bases). The TCR sequence derives from a young woman in good health. The CDR3 here is CSAREGAGANVLTF. The CDR3 region has the DNA TGCAGTGCTAGAGAAGGGGCTGGGGCCAACGTCCTGACTTTC.